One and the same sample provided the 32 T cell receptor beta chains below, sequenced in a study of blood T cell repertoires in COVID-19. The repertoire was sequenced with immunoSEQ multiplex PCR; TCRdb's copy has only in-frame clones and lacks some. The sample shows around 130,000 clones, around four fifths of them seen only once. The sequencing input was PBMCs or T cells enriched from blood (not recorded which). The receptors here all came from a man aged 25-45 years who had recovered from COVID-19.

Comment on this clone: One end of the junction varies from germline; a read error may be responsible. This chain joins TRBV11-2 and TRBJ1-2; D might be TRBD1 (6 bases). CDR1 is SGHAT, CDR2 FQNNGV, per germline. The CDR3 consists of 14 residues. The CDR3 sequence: CASSLRGGALAVPF. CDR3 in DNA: TGTGCCAGCAGCTTAAGGGGGGGGGCCCTCGCAGTCCCCTTC.

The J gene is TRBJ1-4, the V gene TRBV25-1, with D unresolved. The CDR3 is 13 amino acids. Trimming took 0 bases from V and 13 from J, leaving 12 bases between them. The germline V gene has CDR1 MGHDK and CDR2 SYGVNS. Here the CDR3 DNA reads TGTGCCAGCAGTGAATATTCAAAAGGGAGACTGTTTTTT. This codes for CASSEYSKGRLFF.

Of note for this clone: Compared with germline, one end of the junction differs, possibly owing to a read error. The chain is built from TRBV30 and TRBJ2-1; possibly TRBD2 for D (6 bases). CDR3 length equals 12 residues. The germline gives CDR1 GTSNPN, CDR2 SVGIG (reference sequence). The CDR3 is CAWRGGGDSLIF. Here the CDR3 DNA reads TGTGCCTGGAGAGGCGGTGGGGACTCCCTGATCTTC.

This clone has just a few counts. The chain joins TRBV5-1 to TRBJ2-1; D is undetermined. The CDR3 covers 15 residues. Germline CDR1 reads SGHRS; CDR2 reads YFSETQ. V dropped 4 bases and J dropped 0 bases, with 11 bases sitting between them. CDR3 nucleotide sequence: TGCGCCAGCAGCCCAGACTCGAGCTCCTACAATGAGCAGTTCTTC. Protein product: CASSPDSSSYNEQFF.

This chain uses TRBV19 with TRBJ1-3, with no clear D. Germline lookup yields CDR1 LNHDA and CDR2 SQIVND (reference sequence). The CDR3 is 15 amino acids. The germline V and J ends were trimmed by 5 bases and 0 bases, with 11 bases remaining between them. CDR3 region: CASSPGDFSGNTIYF. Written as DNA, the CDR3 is TGTGCCAGTAGTCCCGGGGATTTCTCTGGAAACACCATATATTTT.

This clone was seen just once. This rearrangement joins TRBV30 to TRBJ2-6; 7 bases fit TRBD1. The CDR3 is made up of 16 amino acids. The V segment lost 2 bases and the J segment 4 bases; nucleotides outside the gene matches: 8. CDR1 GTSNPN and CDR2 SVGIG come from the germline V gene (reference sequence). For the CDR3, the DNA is TGTGCCTGGAGTCCCATTGACAGGGCAGGGGCCAACGTCCTGACTTTC. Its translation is CAWSPIDRAGANVLTF.

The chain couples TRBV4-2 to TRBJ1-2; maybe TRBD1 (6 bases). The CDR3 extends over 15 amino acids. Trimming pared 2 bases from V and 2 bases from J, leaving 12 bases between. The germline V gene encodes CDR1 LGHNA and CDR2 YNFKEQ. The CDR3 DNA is TGTGCCAGCAGCCAAAACAGACAGGAAAACTATGGCTACACCTTC. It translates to CASSQNRQENYGYTF.

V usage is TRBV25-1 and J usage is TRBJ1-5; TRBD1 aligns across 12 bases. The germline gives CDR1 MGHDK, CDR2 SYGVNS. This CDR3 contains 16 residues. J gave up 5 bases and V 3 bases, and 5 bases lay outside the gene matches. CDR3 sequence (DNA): TGTGCCAGCAGTGACCCGGGACAGGGGGCTTATCAGCCCCAGCATTTT. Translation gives CASSDPGQGAYQPQHF. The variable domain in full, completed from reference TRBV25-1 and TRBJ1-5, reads EADIYQTPRYLVIGTGKKITLECSQTMGHDKMYWYQQDPGMELHLIHYSYGVNSTEKGDLSSESTVSRIRTEHFPLTLESARPSHTSQYLCASSDPGQGAYQPQHFGDGTRLSIL.

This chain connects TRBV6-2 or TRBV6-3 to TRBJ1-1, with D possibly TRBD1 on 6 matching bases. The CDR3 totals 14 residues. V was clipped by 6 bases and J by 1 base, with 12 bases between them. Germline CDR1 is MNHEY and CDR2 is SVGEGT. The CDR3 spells CASSGRGRNTEAFF. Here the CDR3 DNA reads TGTGCCAGCAGCGGCAGGGGCAGGAACACTGAAGCTTTCTTT.

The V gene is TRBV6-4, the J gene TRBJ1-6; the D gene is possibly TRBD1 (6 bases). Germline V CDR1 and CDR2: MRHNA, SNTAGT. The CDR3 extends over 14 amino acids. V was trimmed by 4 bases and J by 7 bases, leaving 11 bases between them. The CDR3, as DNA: TGTGCCAGCAGTGCATCCCAGGGGAATTCACCCCTCCACTTT. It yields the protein CASSASQGNSPLHF.

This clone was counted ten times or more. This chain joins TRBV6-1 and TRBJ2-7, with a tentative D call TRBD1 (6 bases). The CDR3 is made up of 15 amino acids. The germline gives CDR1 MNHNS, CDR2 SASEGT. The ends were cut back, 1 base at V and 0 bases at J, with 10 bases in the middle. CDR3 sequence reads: CASSEVETGSYEQYV. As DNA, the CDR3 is TGTGCCAGCAGTGAAGTCGAGACAGGCTCCTACGAGCAGTACGTC.

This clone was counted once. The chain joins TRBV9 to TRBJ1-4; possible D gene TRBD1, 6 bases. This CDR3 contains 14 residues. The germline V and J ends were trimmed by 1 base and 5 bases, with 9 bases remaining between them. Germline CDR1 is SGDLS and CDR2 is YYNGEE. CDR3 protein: CASSVPGANEKLFF. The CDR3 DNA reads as TGTGCCAGCAGCGTACCAGGGGCAAATGAAAAACTGTTTTTT.

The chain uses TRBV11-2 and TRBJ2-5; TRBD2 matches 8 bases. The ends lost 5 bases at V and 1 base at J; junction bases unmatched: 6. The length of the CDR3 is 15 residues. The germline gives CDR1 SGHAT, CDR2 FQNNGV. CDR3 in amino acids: CASSRGGRRQETQYF. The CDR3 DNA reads TGTGCCAGCAGCCGGGGGGGACGGCGCCAAGAGACCCAGTACTTC.

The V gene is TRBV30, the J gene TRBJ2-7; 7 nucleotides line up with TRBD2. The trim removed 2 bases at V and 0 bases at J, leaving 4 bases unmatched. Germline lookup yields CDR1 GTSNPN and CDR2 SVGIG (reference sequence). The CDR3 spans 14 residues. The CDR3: CAWSKGGSSYEQYF. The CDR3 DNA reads TGTGCCTGGAGTAAGGGCGGGAGCTCCTACGAGCAGTACTTC.

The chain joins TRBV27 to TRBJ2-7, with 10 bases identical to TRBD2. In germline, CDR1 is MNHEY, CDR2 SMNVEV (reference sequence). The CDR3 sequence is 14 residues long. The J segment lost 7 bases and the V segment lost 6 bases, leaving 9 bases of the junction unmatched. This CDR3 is CASRPASGSTEQYF. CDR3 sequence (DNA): TGTGCCAGCAGGCCCGCTAGCGGGAGTACGGAGCAGTACTTC.

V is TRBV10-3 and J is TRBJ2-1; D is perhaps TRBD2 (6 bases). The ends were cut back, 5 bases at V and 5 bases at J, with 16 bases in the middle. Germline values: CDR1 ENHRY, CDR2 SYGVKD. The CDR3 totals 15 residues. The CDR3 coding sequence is TGTGCCATCAGTACGGGGACTCGAAAAGACAATGAGCAGTTCTTC. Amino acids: CAISTGTRKDNEQFF.

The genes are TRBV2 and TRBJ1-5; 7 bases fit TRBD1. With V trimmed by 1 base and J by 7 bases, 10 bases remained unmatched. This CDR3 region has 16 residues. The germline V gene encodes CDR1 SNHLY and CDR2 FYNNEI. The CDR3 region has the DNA TGTGCCAGCAGTGAAGATGGAGCAGGGGGTCGGCAGCCCCAGCATTTT. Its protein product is CASSEDGAGGRQPQHF.

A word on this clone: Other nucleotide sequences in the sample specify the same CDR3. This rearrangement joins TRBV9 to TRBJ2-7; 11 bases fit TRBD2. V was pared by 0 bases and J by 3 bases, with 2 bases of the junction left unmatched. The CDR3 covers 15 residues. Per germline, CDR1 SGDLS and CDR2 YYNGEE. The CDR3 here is CASSVGTSGSYEQYF. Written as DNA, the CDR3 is TGTGCCAGCAGCGTAGGTACTAGCGGGAGCTACGAGCAGTACTTC.

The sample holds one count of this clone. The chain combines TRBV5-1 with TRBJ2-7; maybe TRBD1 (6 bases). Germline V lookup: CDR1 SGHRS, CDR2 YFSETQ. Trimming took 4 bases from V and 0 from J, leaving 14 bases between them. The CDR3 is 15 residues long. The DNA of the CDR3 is TGCGCCAGCAGCGAATCGACAGGCAGCTCCTACGAGCAGTACTTC. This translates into CASSESTGSSYEQYF.

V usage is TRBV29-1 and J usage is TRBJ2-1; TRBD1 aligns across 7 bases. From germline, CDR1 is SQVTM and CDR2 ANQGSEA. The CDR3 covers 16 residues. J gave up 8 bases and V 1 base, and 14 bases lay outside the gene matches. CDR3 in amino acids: CSVEGIQGQNQDEQFF. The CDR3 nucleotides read TGCAGCGTTGAAGGTATACAGGGGCAAAACCAGGATGAGCAGTTCTTC.

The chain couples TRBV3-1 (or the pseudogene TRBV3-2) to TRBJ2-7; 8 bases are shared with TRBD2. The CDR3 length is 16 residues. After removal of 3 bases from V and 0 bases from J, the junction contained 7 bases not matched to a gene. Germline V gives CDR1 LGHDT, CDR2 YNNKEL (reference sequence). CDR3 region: CASSHWTSSSSYEQYF. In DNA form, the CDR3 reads TGTGCCAGCAGCCACTGGACTAGCTCGAGCTCCTACGAGCAGTACTTC.

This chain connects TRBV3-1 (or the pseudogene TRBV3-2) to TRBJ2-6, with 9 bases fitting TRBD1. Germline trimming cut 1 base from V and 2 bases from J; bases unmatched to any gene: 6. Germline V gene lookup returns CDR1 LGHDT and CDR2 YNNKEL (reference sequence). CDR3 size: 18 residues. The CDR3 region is CASSQAGTGSTGANVLTF. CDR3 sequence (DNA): TGTGCCAGCAGCCAAGCTGGGACAGGGTCTACTGGGGCCAACGTCCTGACTTTC.

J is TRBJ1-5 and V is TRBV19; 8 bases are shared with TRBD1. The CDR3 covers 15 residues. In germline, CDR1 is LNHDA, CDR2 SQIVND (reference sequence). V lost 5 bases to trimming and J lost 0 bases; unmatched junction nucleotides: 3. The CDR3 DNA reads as TGTGCCAGTAGTGGGACAGGACTTAGCAATCAGCCCCAGCATTTT. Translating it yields CASSGTGLSNQPQHF.

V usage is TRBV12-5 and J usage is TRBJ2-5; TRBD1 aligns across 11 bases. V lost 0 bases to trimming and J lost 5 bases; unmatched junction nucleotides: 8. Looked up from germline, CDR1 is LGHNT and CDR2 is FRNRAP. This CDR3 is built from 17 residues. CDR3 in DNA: TGTGCTAGTGGTTTGGTACAAGGACAGGGGGCATGGGAGACCCAGTACTTC. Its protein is CASGLVQGQGAWETQYF.

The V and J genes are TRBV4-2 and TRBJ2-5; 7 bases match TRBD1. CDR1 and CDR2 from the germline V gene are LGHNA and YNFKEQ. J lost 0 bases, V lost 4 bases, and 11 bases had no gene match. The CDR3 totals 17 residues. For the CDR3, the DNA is TGTGCCAGCAGCCCGGAGACAGGGATTCCGTACCAAGAGACCCAGTACTTC. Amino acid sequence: CASSPETGIPYQETQYF.

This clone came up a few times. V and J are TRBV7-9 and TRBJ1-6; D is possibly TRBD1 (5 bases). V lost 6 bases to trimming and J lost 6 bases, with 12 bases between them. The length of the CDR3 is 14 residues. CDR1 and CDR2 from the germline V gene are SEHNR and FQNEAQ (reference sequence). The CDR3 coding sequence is TGTGCCAGCAGTTTGACAGCAGCTAATTCACCCCTCCACTTT. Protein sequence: CASSLTAANSPLHF.

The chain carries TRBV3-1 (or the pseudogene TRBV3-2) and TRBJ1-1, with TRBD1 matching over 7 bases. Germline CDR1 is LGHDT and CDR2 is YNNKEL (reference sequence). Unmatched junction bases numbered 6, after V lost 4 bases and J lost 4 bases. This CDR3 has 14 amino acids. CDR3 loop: CASSRNTGATEAFF. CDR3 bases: TGTGCCAGCAGCCGAAACACAGGGGCCACTGAAGCTTTCTTT.

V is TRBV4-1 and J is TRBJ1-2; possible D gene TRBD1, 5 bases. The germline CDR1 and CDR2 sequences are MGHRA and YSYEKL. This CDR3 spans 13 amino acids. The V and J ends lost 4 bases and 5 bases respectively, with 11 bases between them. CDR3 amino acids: CASSLRSGYGYTF. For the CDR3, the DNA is TGCGCCAGCAGCCTTCGATCAGGGTATGGCTACACCTTC.

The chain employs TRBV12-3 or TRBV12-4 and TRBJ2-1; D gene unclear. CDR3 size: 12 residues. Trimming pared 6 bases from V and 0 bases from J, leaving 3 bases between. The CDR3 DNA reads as TGTGCCAGCAGCTACTCCTACAATGAGCAGTTCTTC. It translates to CASSYSYNEQFF.

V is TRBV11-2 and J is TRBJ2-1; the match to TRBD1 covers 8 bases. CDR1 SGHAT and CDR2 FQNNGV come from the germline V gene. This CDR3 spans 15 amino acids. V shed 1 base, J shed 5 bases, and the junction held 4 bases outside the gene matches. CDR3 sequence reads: CASSLAGGGDNEQFF. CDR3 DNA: TGTGCCAGCAGCTTAGCAGGGGGCGGGGACAATGAGCAGTTCTTC.

This CDR3 reads CSASAGLAGRGADTQYF. CDR3 coding DNA: TGCAGTGCTAGTGCAGGACTAGCGGGGCGGGGCGCAGATACGCAGTATTTT. The chain carries TRBV20-1 and TRBJ2-3; 12 nucleotides agree with TRBD2. The CDR3 sequence is 17 residues long. V lost 3 bases and J lost 4; bases outside the gene matches: 11. Germline values: CDR1 DFQATT, CDR2 SNEGSKA (reference sequence).

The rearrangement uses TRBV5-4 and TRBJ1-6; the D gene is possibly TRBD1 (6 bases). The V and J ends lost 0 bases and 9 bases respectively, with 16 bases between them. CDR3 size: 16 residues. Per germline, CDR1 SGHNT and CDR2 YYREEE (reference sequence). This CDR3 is CASSLDPDSWSSPLHF. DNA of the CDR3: TGTGCCAGCAGCTTGGATCCGGACAGCTGGAGTTCACCCCTCCACTTT.